This TCR beta chain was sequenced in a study of shared clonotypes between healthy human individuals. The length of the CDR3 is 15 residues. Germline assignment: CDR1 SGHTA and CDR2 FQGNSA. Trimming at V came to 4 bases and at J to 4 bases, leaving 8 bases not matched to a gene. Assay: immunoSEQ multiplex PCR; the TCRdb copy retains only in-frame clones and omits some. The sample holds about 300,000 clones, around 74% seen once. Input material: memory CD4+ T cells sorted from blood. As to subset: CD45RA-negative fraction. This TCR came from a man younger than 45 in good health. The chain has TRBV7-2 and TRBJ2-7; the match to TRBD1 covers 9 bases. For the CDR3, the DNA is TGTGCCAGCAGCTATGCCGGGACAGGGAGATACGAGCAGTACTTC. It translates to CASSYAGTGRYEQYF.